Listed below are T cell receptor beta chains from one sample, sequenced in a study of blood T cells in healthy people across ages. TCRdb passed the 5' RACE reads through MiXCR, listing each CDR3 protein once. The data show about 930,000 distinct CDR3 sequences, almost 30% seen once. The same sample was also studied in work on T cells of mothers and their children.

Sequencing was done on a sample of blood. These receptors all stem from a woman in her 40s in good health. Each CDR3 is given with its conserved first and last residue. The D gene is left open where the match is weak. For some rows the clone size is stated as once, few or many, or as a class when expanded; others skip it.

v_call	j_call	clone_size	d_call	cdr3_nt	cdr3_aa
TRBV12-3/TRBV12-4	TRBJ2-1	-	-	TGTGCCAGCACCCAAATCAGCTACAATGAGCAGTTCTTC	CASTQISYNEQFF
TRBV7-2	TRBJ2-1	many	-	TGTGCCAGCAGCTCCGTTTGGGGCCGCTCCTACAATGAGCAGTTCTTC	CASSSVWGRSYNEQFF
TRBV11-2	TRBJ2-3	few	TRBD2	TGTGCCAGCAGCTTAAAGGCGGGGGGAGGCACAGATACGCAGTATTTT	CASSLKAGGGTDTQYF
TRBV7-2	TRBJ1-2	-	-	TGTGCCAGCAGCACAGCCGGGGTGGTCGGCTACACCTTC	CASSTAGVVGYTF
TRBV27	TRBJ2-7	-	TRBD1	TGTGCCAGCAGAGCCTCGGGACAGGACGTCTACGAGCAGTACTTC	CASRASGQDVYEQYF
TRBV4-3	TRBJ2-3	many	-	TGCGCCAGCAGCCAAGGAGTCGCGTTCGCAGATACGCAGTATTTT	CASSQGVAFADTQYF
TRBV7-9	TRBJ2-7	-	TRBD1	TGTGCCAGCAGCTTAGGTGGTGCTGAACGGGGACAGTTTACCCACGAGCAGTACTTC	CASSLGGAERGQFTHEQYF
TRBV12-3/TRBV12-4	TRBJ1-1	-	TRBD1	TGTGCCAGCAGGGGACAGTTACAGAACACTGAAGCTTTCTTT	CASRGQLQNTEAFF
TRBV9	TRBJ1-2	few	-	TGTGCCAGCAGCGTAGCGAGTGTAATGGATGGCTACACCTTC	CASSVASVMDGYTF
TRBV7-2	TRBJ2-2	once	TRBD2	TGTGCCAGCAGCTTAGGTGGGACTAGCTCTATCGGGGAGCTGTTTTTT	CASSLGGTSSIGELFF
TRBV7-2	TRBJ1-5	many	TRBD1	TGTGCCAGCAGCGGCAGGGGGCGCGATCAGCCCCAGCATTTT	CASSGRGRDQPQHF
TRBV5-1	TRBJ1-2	-	TRBD1	TGCGCCAGCAGCTTGGGGACAGGGTTTGAGGATGGCTACACCTTC	CASSLGTGFEDGYTF
TRBV7-3	TRBJ2-3	-	TRBD1	TGTACCAGCAGCCTTTCCGGGACAGCCACGCAGTATTTT	CTSSLSGTATQYF
TRBV20-1	TRBJ2-1	many	-	TGCAGTGCTCCGGAACGGGGCAGACGCGACGATGAGCAGTTCTTC	CSAPERGRRDDEQFF
TRBV13	TRBJ2-6	once	TRBD1	TGTGCCAGCAGGGACGTCGGGACAGGGTCAGTTGGGGCCAACGTCCTGACTTTC	CASRDVGTGSVGANVLTF
TRBV7-9	TRBJ2-7	-	-	TGTGCCAGCCAAAAAGGCGGTGTTCGTTACGAGCAGTACTTC	CASQKGGVRYEQYF
TRBV20-1	TRBJ1-1	many	-	TGCAGTGCTAGAACTCGTATGTCGAACACTGAAGCTTTCTTT	CSARTRMSNTEAFF
TRBV6-4	TRBJ2-2	once	-	TGTGCCAGCAGTGAATCTGACACCGGGGGGCTGTTTTTT	CASSESDTGGLFF
TRBV29-1	TRBJ2-5	-	-	TGCAGCGTTGAAGAAGGTCTAGAAGAGACCCAGTACTTC	CSVEEGLEETQYF
TRBV4-1	TRBJ1-2	-	-	TGCGCCAGCAGCCAAGATACGCTTTGGCGGAACTTCTATGGCTACACCTTC	CASSQDTLWRNFYGYTF
TRBV3-1	TRBJ2-1	-	TRBD2	TGTGCCAGCAGCCAAGGAGGGCTAGCGGGCGGGAATGAGCAGTTCTTC	CASSQGGLAGGNEQFF
TRBV7-2	TRBJ2-7	-	TRBD2	TGTGCCAGCAGCCCCCTAGCGGGGGTCCCCACATCATACGAGCAGTACTTC	CASSPLAGVPTSYEQYF
TRBV6-5	TRBJ2-7	many	-	TGTGCCAGCAGTTACGGGAAGAGCTCCTACGAGCAGTACTTC	CASSYGKSSYEQYF
TRBV7-2	TRBJ2-7	-	-	TGTGCCAGCAGCTTAGGACACGGGGCGGTCGGGCAGTACTTC	CASSLGHGAVGQYF
TRBV12-3/TRBV12-4	TRBJ2-7	many	-	TGTGCCAGCAGCCCACGGACAGGAGGGGAGCAGTACTTC	CASSPRTGGEQYF
TRBV18	TRBJ2-7	many	TRBD1	TGTGCCAGCTCACCACTGGGGGCCGGGACAGGGACCTACGAGCAGTACTTC	CASSPLGAGTGTYEQYF
TRBV7-2	TRBJ2-4	-	-	TGTGCCAGCAGCTCATACAGGGGGGGGGCCAAAAACATTCAGTACTTC	CASSSYRGGAKNIQYF
TRBV12-3/TRBV12-4	TRBJ2-4	-	TRBD1	TGTGCCAGCAGTCCTCAGGGGGCTGTAGCCAAAAACATTCAGTACTTC	CASSPQGAVAKNIQYF
TRBV28	TRBJ2-7	many	TRBD2	TGTGCCAGCAGCCTACGTACTAGCGGGGGGGCCTATGGGCAGTACTTC	CASSLRTSGGAYGQYF
TRBV2	TRBJ1-2	once	-	TGTGCCAGCAGTGAATTCATGGGGGAATATGGCTACACCTTC	CASSEFMGEYGYTF
TRBV27	TRBJ1-3	-	TRBD1	TGTGCCAGCAGTTTATCACCAGGGGGGGGAGACACCATATATTTT	CASSLSPGGGDTIYF